Listed below are T cell receptor beta chains from one sample, sequenced in a study of shared clonotypes between healthy human individuals. The table came from immunoSEQ multiplex PCR; TCRdb's copy has only in-frame clones and leaves some out. This table holds over a million clones, approximately 72% found once. Sequenced sample: memory CD4+ T cells sorted from blood. These receptors came from a man aged 18 to 30 in good health. CDR3s include the opening cysteine and the closing phenylalanine or tryptophan. The D gene is left open where the match is weak. Clone size is not always given. Where it is, it says once, few, many or a class for expanded clones.

cdr3_nt cdr3_aa cdr3_length clone_size v_call d_call j_call
TGTGCCAGCAGCTTCGGAGGGCAGGGGGATGGCTACACCTTC CASSFGGQGDGYTF 14 NA TRBV5-4 TRBD1 TRBJ1-2
TGTGCCAGCAGTCCAAGAACGACTAGAGGCGAGCAGTACTTC CASSPRTTRGEQYF 14 NA TRBV2 NA TRBJ2-7
TGTGCCAGCAGTTTCTCCATTCGGGACAGGGTTTCACCCCTCCACTTT CASSFSIRDRVSPLHF 16 NA TRBV27 TRBD1 TRBJ1-6
TGTGCCGCCGAGGGAAGGAACTATGGCTACACCTTC CAAEGRNYGYTF 12 NA TRBV12-2 NA TRBJ1-2
TGCAGCTACAGGGCAGGGCTTAGGGATACGCAGTATTTT CSYRAGLRDTQYF 13 NA TRBV29-1 NA TRBJ2-3
TGTGCCAGCAGCCCCGCAAAACTAGCGGATACGCAGTATTTT CASSPAKLADTQYF 14 NA TRBV5-4 TRBD2 TRBJ2-3
TGCGCCAGCAAGGCGGGAGGGAGCGCAGATACGCAGTATTTT CASKAGGSADTQYF 14 NA TRBV10-1 TRBD2 TRBJ2-3
TGTGCCAGTAGTCAGACAGGGTATTCGCGAGGCTACACCTTC CASSQTGYSRGYTF 14 NA TRBV19 TRBD1 TRBJ1-2
TGCGCCAGCAGCTCAAACGGGGACACTGAAGCTTTCTTT CASSSNGDTEAFF 13 few TRBV5-1 NA TRBJ1-1
TGTGCCAGCAGCCAAGTGGACAGGGGGCTCACTAATGAAAAACTGTTTTTT CASSQVDRGLTNEKLFF 17 NA TRBV4-2 TRBD1 TRBJ1-4
TGCGCCAGCAGCCCCGGGAGGGGGGGCCTAGATACGCAGTATTTT CASSPGRGGLDTQYF 15 NA TRBV5-1 TRBD2 TRBJ2-3
TGTGCCAGCAGCTTAGATGGGGGTTGGGGCAATCAGCCCCAGCATTTT CASSLDGGWGNQPQHF 16 NA TRBV7-9 NA TRBJ1-5
TGTGCCAGTAGTAAAGAGGACAGATATCAGCCCCAGCATTTT CASSKEDRYQPQHF 14 NA TRBV19 NA TRBJ1-5
TGTGCCAGCAGGCCTAGCTCCTACGAGCAGTACTTC CASRPSSYEQYF 12 NA TRBV6-1 NA TRBJ2-7
TGTGCCAGCAAATTGGGGCTAAATCAGCCCCAGCATTTT CASKLGLNQPQHF 13 few TRBV6-6 NA TRBJ1-5
TGTGCCAGCAGTGGACAGGGGACGGGCACTGAAGCTTTCTTT CASSGQGTGTEAFF 14 NA TRBV6-1 TRBD1 TRBJ1-1
TGTGCCAGCAGCCGGGACAGGGGGGCCACAGATACGCAGTATTTT CASSRDRGATDTQYF 15 once TRBV5-6 TRBD1 TRBJ2-3
TGTGCCATCAGTGAGTCGAATCGGGGGGCTACAGATACGCAGTATTTT CAISESNRGATDTQYF 16 NA TRBV10-3 NA TRBJ2-3
TGTGCCAGCAGCGTAGGGGACAGGGGCCACAATGAGCAGTTCTTC CASSVGDRGHNEQFF 15 NA TRBV9 TRBD1 TRBJ2-1
TGCGCCAGCAAATCGGCCGGGACAGACAACACCGGGGAGCTGTTTTTT CASKSAGTDNTGELFF 16 NA TRBV10-2 TRBD1 TRBJ2-2
TGTGCCAGTAGTACCCTGAGGGGCCCCGAGGGGAATCAGCCCCAGCATTTT CASSTLRGPEGNQPQHF 17 once TRBV19 NA TRBJ1-5
TGTGCCAGCAGATCCACCCACAGTACGGGCAATCAGCCCCAGCATTTT CASRSTHSTGNQPQHF 16 few TRBV27 NA TRBJ1-5
TGCGCCAGCAGCGACACAGGGGGCAGGCCCTACGAGCAGTACTTC CASSDTGGRPYEQYF 15 once TRBV5-1 TRBD1 TRBJ2-7
TGTGCCAGTAGTGACAGGGGGCTGGGGGAGACCCAGTACTTC CASSDRGLGETQYF 14 NA TRBV19 TRBD1 TRBJ2-5
TGCGCCAGCAGCTTGTGGGGAAATTTAGGAAAACTGTTTTTT CASSLWGNLGKLFF 14 once TRBV5-1 NA TRBJ1-4
TGTGCCAGCAGTCCTTCGAGCAGGGGCGTGAAGGTAGCTTTCTTT CASSPSSRGVKVAFF 15 few TRBV28 NA TRBJ1-1
TGTGCCAGCAGTGACAGGGGCGGCACGTCACCCCTCCACTTT CASSDRGGTSPLHF 14 NA TRBV2 NA TRBJ1-6
TGTGCCAGCAGCAGGACAGGGCTCCCGTCCTACGAGCAGTACTTC CASSRTGLPSYEQYF 15 NA TRBV7-2 TRBD1 TRBJ2-7
TGTGCCTGGAGTGACGGGTCTAATCAGCCCCAGCATTTT CAWSDGSNQPQHF 13 few TRBV30 NA TRBJ1-5
TGTGCCAGCAGCTTAGCGATTCCCCTGACTAGCGGGAGAAGCTACAATGAGCAGTTCTTC CASSLAIPLTSGRSYNEQFF 20 once TRBV7-2 TRBD2 TRBJ2-1
TGTGCCACCAGCACCCTTGGTGAGGGGAGGTATGGCTACACCTTC CATSTLGEGRYGYTF 15 NA TRBV15 NA TRBJ1-2
TGTGCCAGCAAAGGGACAGGCTCAAATGAAAAACTGTTTTTT CASKGTGSNEKLFF 14 few TRBV6-1 TRBD1 TRBJ1-4
TGCGCCAGCAGCTTGGCCGGGCAGAGCTCTGGAAACACCATATATTTT CASSLAGQSSGNTIYF 16 NA TRBV5-1 NA TRBJ1-3
TGTGCCAGCAGTTTCGTCAGAGACAATCAGCCCCAGCATTTT CASSFVRDNQPQHF 14 NA TRBV28 NA TRBJ1-5
TGCGCCAGCAGTGCGGACAGGGACCCCACAGATACGCAGTATTTT CASSADRDPTDTQYF 15 NA TRBV10-2 TRBD1 TRBJ2-3
TGTGCCTGGAGTTTAAATAATTCACCCCTCCACTTT CAWSLNNSPLHF 12 NA TRBV30 NA TRBJ1-6
TGTGCCAGCCTTAGGGGTGGGGGAGGCGAGCAGTTCTTC CASLRGGGGEQFF 13 NA TRBV28 NA TRBJ2-1
TGTGCCAGCCGTCGAGGGGAGTATAATTCACCCCTCCACTTT CASRRGEYNSPLHF 14 NA TRBV6-5 NA TRBJ1-6
TGTGCCAGCAGTGGCCGGACAGGCACAGATACGCAGTATTTT CASSGRTGTDTQYF 14 NA TRBV25-1 NA TRBJ2-3
TGTGCCAGCAGCTCTTCGGACGCGATGTCACCCCTCCACTTT CASSSSDAMSPLHF 14 few TRBV11-2 NA TRBJ1-6
TGTGCCAGCAGTTACCCCGGGGGTGCCTCGCGGCCCCAGCATTTT CASSYPGGASRPQHF 15 few TRBV6-6 NA TRBJ1-5